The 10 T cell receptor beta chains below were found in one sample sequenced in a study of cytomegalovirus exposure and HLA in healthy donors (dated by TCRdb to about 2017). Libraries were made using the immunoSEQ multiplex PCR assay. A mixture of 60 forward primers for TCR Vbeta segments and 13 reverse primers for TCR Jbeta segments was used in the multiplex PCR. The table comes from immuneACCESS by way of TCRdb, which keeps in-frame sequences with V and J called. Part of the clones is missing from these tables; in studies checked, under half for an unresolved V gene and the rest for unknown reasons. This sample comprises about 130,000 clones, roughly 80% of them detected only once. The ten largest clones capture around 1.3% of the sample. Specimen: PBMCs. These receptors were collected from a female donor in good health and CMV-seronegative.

The CDR3 sequence is CASSPSGGQGISGELFF. The CDR3 nucleotides are TGTGCCAGCAGCCCCTCGGGGGGACAGGGAATCTCCGGGGAGCTGTTTTTT. The V gene is TRBV7-3, the J gene TRBJ2-2, with 9 bases identical to TRBD1. Germline V gene lookup returns CDR1 SGHTA and CDR2 FQGTGA. V shed 5 bases, J shed 6 bases, and the junction held 13 bases outside the gene matches. There are 17 residues in the CDR3. The variable domain in full, completed from reference TRBV7-3 and TRBJ2-2, reads GAGVSQTPSNKVTEKGKYVELRCDPISGHTALYWYRQSLGQGPEFLIYFQGTGAADDSGLPNDRFFAVRPEGSVSTLKIQRTERGDSAVYLCASSPSGGQGISGELFFGEGSRLTVL.

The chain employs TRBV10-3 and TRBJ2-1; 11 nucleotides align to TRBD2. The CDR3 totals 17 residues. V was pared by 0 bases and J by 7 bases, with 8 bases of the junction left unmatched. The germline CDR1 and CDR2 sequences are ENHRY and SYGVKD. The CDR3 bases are TGTGCCATCAGTGAGTCGATAGCGGGGGGGCCCTGGAATGAGCAGTTCTTC. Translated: CAISESIAGGPWNEQFF.

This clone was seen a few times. The CDR3 DNA is TGTGCCAGCAGCACCGGGACAGGCGGGGGCTACACCTTC. Amino acids: CASSTGTGGGYTF. The rearrangement links TRBV6-5 to TRBJ1-2, with 8 bases fitting TRBD1. The CDR3 is made up of 13 amino acids. Germline V gives CDR1 MNHEY, CDR2 SVGAGI. V shed 6 bases and J 8 bases; nucleotides not matched to a gene: 8.

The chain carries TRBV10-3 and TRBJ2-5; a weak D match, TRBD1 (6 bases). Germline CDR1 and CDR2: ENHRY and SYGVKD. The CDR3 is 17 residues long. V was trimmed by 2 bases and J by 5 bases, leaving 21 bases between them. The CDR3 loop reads CAISELVGTHLGETQYF. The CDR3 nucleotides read TGTGCCATCAGTGAGCTCGTCGGGACACACCTAGGGGAGACCCAGTACTTC.

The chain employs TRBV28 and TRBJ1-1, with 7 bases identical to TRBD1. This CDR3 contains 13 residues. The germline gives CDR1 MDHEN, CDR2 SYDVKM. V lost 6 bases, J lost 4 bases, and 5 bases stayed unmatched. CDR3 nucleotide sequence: TGTGCCAGCAGACAAGACAGGGCCACTGAAGCTTTCTTT. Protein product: CASRQDRATEAFF.

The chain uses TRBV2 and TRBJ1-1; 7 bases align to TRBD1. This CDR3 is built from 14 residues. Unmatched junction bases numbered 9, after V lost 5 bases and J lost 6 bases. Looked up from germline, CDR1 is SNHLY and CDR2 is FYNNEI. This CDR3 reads CASSSQGLVSEAFF. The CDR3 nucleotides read TGTGCCAGCAGTTCACAGGGGTTGGTCTCTGAAGCTTTCTTT.

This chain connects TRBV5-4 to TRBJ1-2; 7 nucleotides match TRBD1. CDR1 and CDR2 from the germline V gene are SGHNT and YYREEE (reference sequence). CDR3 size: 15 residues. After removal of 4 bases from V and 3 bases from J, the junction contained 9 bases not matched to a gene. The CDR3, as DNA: TGTGCCAGCAGCGCGGACAGGCGAAGGGACTATGGCTACACCTTC. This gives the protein CASSADRRRDYGYTF.

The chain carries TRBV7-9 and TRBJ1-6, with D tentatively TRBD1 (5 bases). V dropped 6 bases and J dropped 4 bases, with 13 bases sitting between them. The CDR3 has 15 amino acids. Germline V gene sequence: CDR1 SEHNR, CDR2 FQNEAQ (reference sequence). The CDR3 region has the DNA TGTGCCAGCAGTTCCCGGGACTTGTATAATTCACCCCTCCACTTT. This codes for CASSSRDLYNSPLHF.

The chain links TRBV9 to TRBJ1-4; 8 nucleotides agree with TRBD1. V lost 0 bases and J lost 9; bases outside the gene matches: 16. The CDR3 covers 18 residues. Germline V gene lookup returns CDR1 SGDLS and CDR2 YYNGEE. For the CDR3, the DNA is TGTGCCAGCAGCGTAGTCCCTCAACCCGGGACAGGTTTACAAAAACTGTTTTTT. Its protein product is CASSVVPQPGTGLQKLFF.

The CDR3 region has the DNA TGTGCCAGCAGGACACAGCCGATGGATGGCTACACCTTC. Protein product: CASRTQPMDGYTF. This sequence joins TRBV28 and TRBJ1-2; D gene ambiguous. The CDR3 is made up of 13 amino acids. CDR1 MDHEN and CDR2 SYDVKM come from the germline V gene. V was clipped by 6 bases and J by 6 bases, with 14 bases between them.